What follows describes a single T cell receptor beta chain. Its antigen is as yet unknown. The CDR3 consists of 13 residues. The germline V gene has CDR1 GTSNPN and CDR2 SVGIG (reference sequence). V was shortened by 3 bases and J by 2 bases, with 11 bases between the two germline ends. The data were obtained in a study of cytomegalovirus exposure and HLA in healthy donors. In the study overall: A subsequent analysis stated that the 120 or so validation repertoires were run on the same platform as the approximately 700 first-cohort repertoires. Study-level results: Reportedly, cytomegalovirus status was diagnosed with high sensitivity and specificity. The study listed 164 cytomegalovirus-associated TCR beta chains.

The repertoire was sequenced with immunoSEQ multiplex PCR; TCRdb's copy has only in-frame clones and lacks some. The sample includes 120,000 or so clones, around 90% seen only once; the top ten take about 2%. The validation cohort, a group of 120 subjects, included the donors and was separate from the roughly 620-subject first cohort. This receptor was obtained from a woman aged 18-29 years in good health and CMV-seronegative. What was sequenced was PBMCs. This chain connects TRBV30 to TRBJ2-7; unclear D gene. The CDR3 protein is CAWRPAGPYEQYF. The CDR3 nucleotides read TGTGCCTGGAGGCCGGCAGGTCCCTACGAGCAGTACTTC.